The 20 T cell receptor beta chains below all came from one sample that was sequenced in a study of tumor and adjacent non-tumor tissue in lung cancer. The template was RNA from unsorted bulk tissue. A modified ARM-PCR protocol with three rounds of nested PCR amplified TCRbeta. MiXCR, run by TCRdb on the multiplex PCR reads, gives a single entry per CDR3 protein. The sample has tens of thousands of distinct CDR3 sequences, roughly 80% seen once. The sample taken for sequencing was lung tumor tissue. The receptors shown here come from a woman between 50 and 59 years old with non-small cell lung cancer.

This clonotype was detected ten times or more. The CDR3 nucleotides read TGTGCCAGCAGTTTCCTAGCGGGGACCGGGGAGCTGTTTTTT. It is translated as CASSFLAGTGELFF. V usage is TRBV28 and J usage is TRBJ2-2; 9 nucleotides match TRBD2. Germline lookup yields CDR1 MDHEN and CDR2 SYDVKM. The V gene end was trimmed by 3 bases and the J gene end by 5 bases; junction bases not matched to a gene: 1. The CDR3 covers 14 residues.

This clonotype has only one observation. The chain joins TRBV28 to TRBJ1-1, with D perhaps matching TRBD1 (5 bases). Deletions cut 3 bases from V and 14 bases from J, with 22 bases between. Germline V lookup: CDR1 MDHEN, CDR2 SYDVKM. The CDR3 totals 14 residues. In DNA form, the CDR3 reads TGTGCCAGCAGTTTGGTACTCCTCGGGGCGGAGGTGTTCTTT. Residues: CASSLVLLGAEVFF. Using reference TRBV28 and TRBJ1-1 for the parts outside the CDR3, the full variable domain is DVKVTQSSRYLVKRTGEKVFLECVQDMDHENMFWYRQDPGLGLRLIYFSYDVKMKEKGDIPEGYSVSREKKERFSLILESASTNQTSMYLCASSLVLLGAEVFFGQGTRLTVV.

Comments on this clonotype: This likely comes from a read error, as the CDR3 has no conserved phenylalanine or tryptophan at its end. Because the CDR3's place on the DNA is in doubt, the DNA is left out and the CDR3 is given as listed by TCRdb. The J gene is TRBJ2-7, the V gene TRBV11-1. Germline CDR1 SGHAT, CDR2 FQDESV (reference sequence). The CDR3 totals 13 residues, both ends included. The CDR3 region is CASSLAVVPERYL.

A remark on this clonotype: A junction end diverges from the germline sequence, so it may reflect a read error. CDR3 amino acids: CANSLTGPGTF. DNA of the CDR3: TGTGCCAACAGCTTGACAGGGCCGGGTACCTTC. The chain joins TRBV5-6 to TRBJ1-2; 7 bases fit TRBD1. Germline loops: CDR1 SGHDT, CDR2 YYEEEE. The CDR3 spans 11 residues. The full variable domain, its missing parts supplied by reference TRBV5-6 and TRBJ1-2, is DAGVTQSPTHLIKTRGQQVTLRCSPKSGHDTVSWYQQALGQGPQFIFQYYEEEERQRGNFPDRFSGHQFPNYSSELNVNALLLGDSALYLCANSLTGPGTFGSGTRLTVV.

Details on this clonotype: Being one base from a much bigger clone, this may be a read error. CDR3 nucleotide sequence: TGTGCCAGCAGCTTAAGGACACTAGCGGGCTACAATGAGCAGTTCTTC. Its protein product is CASSLRTLAGYNEQFF. The chain employs TRBV7-8 and TRBJ2-1; 9 positions agree with TRBD2. V dropped 2 bases and J dropped 3; count of bases not matched to a gene: 5. The CDR3 consists of 16 residues. Germline CDR1 SGHVS, CDR2 FQNEAQ.

To note about this clonotype: One end of the junction does not line up with germline, which may come from a read error. This chain links TRBV13 with TRBJ2-1, with a weak D call TRBD1 (6 bases). CDR1 and CDR2 from the germline V gene are PRHDT and FYEKMQ (reference sequence). The CDR3 sequence is 15 residues long. Here the CDR3 reads CTSSSLDREGAEQFF. CDR3 bases: TGTACCAGCAGCTCCTTGGACAGAGAAGGGGCTGAGCAGTTCTTC.

This clonotype occurred many times. J is TRBJ2-1 and V is TRBV24-1; D remains unclear. Trimming cost V 3 bases and J 6 bases, with 20 bases left between them. CDR3 length: 17 amino acids. Germline V CDR1 and CDR2: KGHDR, SFDVKD. The CDR3 sequence is CATSDPYYTDGGNEQFF. In DNA, the CDR3 is TGTGCCACCAGTGATCCTTACTACACGGACGGTGGCAATGAGCAGTTCTTC.

To note about this clonotype: This may stem from a read error, because a much larger clone lies one nucleotide away. The chain combines TRBV28 with TRBJ2-7; unclear D gene. Germline CDR1 and CDR2: MDHEN and SYDVKM. This CDR3 region has 15 residues. CDR3 amino acids: CTSSPLLLIPYEQYF. The CDR3 DNA follows: TGTACCAGCAGTCCACTCCTTTTGATCCCCTACGAGCAGTACTTC.

Notes on this clonotype: A read error may produce the germline difference seen at one junction end. The genes are TRBV6-1 and TRBJ2-7; 8 nucleotides agree with TRBD1. The CDR3 loop spans 11 amino acids. Germline V gives CDR1 MNHNS, CDR2 SASEGT. The CDR3 DNA reads as TGTGCCAACAGTGCACAGGGGGGCCTGTACTTC. Translating gives CANSAQGGLYF.

Notes on this clonotype: Germline is not matched at one junction end, which may reflect a read error. This chain connects TRBV7-2 to TRBJ2-7; tentative D call: TRBD1 (6 bases). The germline V gene has CDR1 SGHTA and CDR2 FQGNSA. CDR3 length equals 13 residues. This CDR3 is CASSFGQIYEQYF. CDR3 in DNA: TGTGCCAGTAGCTTCGGACAGATCTACGAGCAGTACTTC.

V gene TRBV21-1 combines with J gene TRBJ2-1; the tabulated D call, TRBD1, remains unverified against the DNA. TRBV21-1 is termed a pseudogene. There are 20 residues in the CDR3. As DNA, the CDR3 is TGTGCCAGCAGCAAACCCTGGTTGAGGGACCACAAGGGGGGTGGGGATGAGCAGTTCTTC. It codes for CASSKPWLRDHKGGGDEQFF.

As regards this clonotype: Sequence at one end of the junction differs from germline and may be a read error. The rearrangement joins TRBV11-1 to TRBJ2-5, with TRBD2 identical over 7 bases. The CDR3 length is 11 residues. Germline V gives CDR1 SGHAT, CDR2 FQDESV (reference sequence). The CDR3 is CACSLGGSQYF. The CDR3 nucleotides read TGTGCCTGCAGCTTAGGCGGGAGCCAGTACTTC.

With respect to this clonotype: At one of its ends the junction is not consistent with the germline gene, which may arise from a read error. This sequence joins TRBV11-2 and TRBJ2-3; unclear D gene. Germline CDR1 and CDR2: SGHAT and FQNNGV. The CDR3 contains 15 residues. This CDR3 reads CASSLGAPEDHTHYF. The CDR3, as DNA: TGTGCCAGCAGCTTAGGAGCCCCAGAGGACCATACGCACTATTTT.

On this clonotype itself: The germline gene is not matched at one end of the junction; a read error may be the cause. V gene TRBV6-5 combines with J gene TRBJ2-7; TRBD1 might be the D (5 bases). This CDR3 spans 14 amino acids. CDR1 is MNHEY and CDR2 is SVGAGI in the germline V gene. CDR3 residues: CTSTPRQRSYEQYF. In nucleotides, the CDR3 is TGTACCAGCACTCCCAGACAGAGAAGTTACGAGCAGTACTTC.

A word on this clonotype: An end of the junction differs from the germline gene, which may be a read error. This chain links TRBV24-1 with TRBJ2-1; D perhaps matches TRBD2 (6 bases). CDR1 is KGHDR, CDR2 SFDVKD, per germline. This CDR3 spans 15 amino acids. The chain's CDR3 is CATRGGRDSYNEHFF. The CDR3 bases are TGTGCCACCAGGGGAGGCAGGGATTCCTACAATGAGCACTTCTTC.

J is TRBJ1-2 and V is TRBV20-1; D unclear. Trimming stripped 5 bases from V and 6 bases from J, with 19 bases between. From germline, CDR1 is DFQATT and CDR2 SNEGSKA (reference sequence). The CDR3 length is 14 residues. The DNA of the CDR3 is TGCAGTGCTGGTTCGCTGGGGATGTACAATGGCTACACCTTC. Translated, it gives CSAGSLGMYNGYTF.

Of note for this clonotype: The junction does not match germline at one end; this may be a read error. This rearrangement joins TRBV6-6 to TRBJ2-7; D possibly corresponds to TRBD1 (5 bases). The CDR3 extends over 14 amino acids. Germline V gene lookup returns CDR1 MNHNY and CDR2 SVGAGI (reference sequence). The CDR3 nucleotides read TGTGCCACCAGTTACTCCGAAGGGGCGGACGAGCAGTACTTC. Amino acid sequence: CATSYSEGADEQYF.

This clonotype was observed a handful of times. This rearrangement joins TRBV7-6 to TRBJ2-7, with TRBD2 identical over 11 bases. CDR1 is SGHVS, CDR2 FNYEAQ, per germline. V lost 2 bases, J lost 0 bases, and 3 bases stayed unmatched. The CDR3 spans 16 residues. CDR3 loop: CASSLLAGGLSYEQYF. CDR3 sequence (DNA): TGTGCCAGCAGCTTACTAGCGGGAGGACTCTCCTACGAGCAGTACTTC.

By share of the sample, this clonotype is medium-sized (0.01 to 0.1%). The V gene is TRBV11-2, the J gene TRBJ2-1; 10 nucleotides align to TRBD1. This CDR3 contains 16 residues. V lost 5 bases and J lost 7; bases outside the gene matches: 11. Germline CDR1 reads SGHAT; CDR2 reads FQNNGV. The CDR3 sequence is CASSLRQGAMWNEQFF. CDR3 sequence (DNA): TGTGCCAGCAGCCTTAGACAGGGGGCTATGTGGAATGAGCAGTTCTTC.

The table lists this clonotype with a count of one. An end of the junction does not agree with germline; a read error may underlie this. The J gene is TRBJ2-6, the V gene TRBV4-1; D is ambiguous. CDR3 size: 18 residues. The germline CDR1 and CDR2 sequences are MGHRA and YSYEKL. CDR3 residues: CASSQDLTHRSGTNVLTF. The CDR3 DNA follows: TGTGCCAGCAGCCAAGATCTGACACACCGCTCTGGGACCAACGTCCTGACTTTC.